The source of this TCR beta chain is a study of blood T cell repertoires in COVID-19. Study summary: The analysed material was cDNA or gDNA that came from T cells, B-cell-depleted T cells, or PBMCs.

The V gene end was trimmed by 4 bases and the J gene end by 0 bases; junction bases not matched to a gene: 6. The CDR3 extends over 16 amino acids. CDR1 and CDR2 from the germline V gene are LNHDA and SQIVND (reference sequence). Assay: immunoSEQ multiplex PCR; the TCRdb copy retains only in-frame clones and omits some. The sample gives around 95,000 clones, 81% of which show up once; about 10% is in the top ten. The receptor comes from an elderly woman with acute or convalescent COVID-19. Sequencing input: peripheral blood. This chain links TRBV19 with TRBJ2-1; 7 bases agree with TRBD2. The CDR3 here is CASSSPGRGSYNEQFF. The DNA for the CDR3 is TGTGCCAGTAGTAGCCCAGGGAGGGGCTCCTACAATGAGCAGTTCTTC.